The 17 T cell receptor beta chains below were found in one sample sequenced in a study of breast tumors, draining lymph nodes, adjacent tissues. TCRdb analysed the multiplex PCR reads with MiXCR anew, one entry per CDR3 protein. The data contain approximately 130,000 distinct CDR3 sequences, less than 25% of them singletons. Axillary draining lymph nodes of breast cancer patients supplied the node samples. Sequencing was carried out using axillary lymph node tissue. The receptors here all came from a female donor with breast cancer. Some clones in this sample may be carry-over from other donors' samples.

This clonotype was found many times. The chain employs TRBV11-2 and TRBJ2-3; 14 nucleotides match TRBD2. The CDR3 sequence is 15 residues long. J was trimmed by 6 bases and V by 5 bases; bases with no gene match: 4. Germline CDR1 is SGHAT and CDR2 is FQNNGV. Written as DNA, the CDR3 is TGTGCCAGCAGCGCCCGGACTAGCGGGAGGGATACGCAGTATTTT. This gives the protein CASSARTSGRDTQYF. The entire variable domain, with the rest obtained from reference TRBV11-2 and TRBJ2-3, is as follows: EAGVAQSPRYKIIEKRQSVAFWCNPISGHATLYWYQQILGQGPKLLIQFQNNGVVDDSQLPKDRFSAERLKGVDSTLKIQPAKLEDSAVYLCASSARTSGRDTQYFGPGTRLTVL.

This chain links TRBV28 with TRBJ2-7; 9 nucleotides match TRBD1. The CDR3 runs to 14 residues. The junction had 4 bases not matched to a gene; V was cut back by 2 bases and J by 5 bases. The V gene's germline CDR1 is MDHEN and CDR2 SYDVKM. The CDR3 coding sequence is TGTGCCAGCAGTTTAGGGACAGGGCTCAACGAGCAGTACTTC. Encoded protein: CASSLGTGLNEQYF.

The table lists this clonotype with many counts. The CDR3 is CSASLPGGTLREQFF. The CDR3 nucleotides read TGCAGTGCTAGCCTCCCCGGCGGGACCTTGAGGGAGCAGTTCTTC. The V and J genes are TRBV20-1 and TRBJ2-1; weak D call: TRBD2 (6 bases). V lost 3 bases to trimming and J lost 10 bases, with 22 bases between them. Germline V CDR1 and CDR2: DFQATT, SNEGSKA (reference sequence). CDR3 length: 15 amino acids.

Ten or more counts support this clonotype. V is TRBV20-1 and J is TRBJ2-1; D call uncertain. The V end lost 3 bases, the J end lost 3 bases, and 9 bases lay between the germline ends. Looked up from germline, CDR1 is DFQATT and CDR2 is SNEGSKA (reference sequence). The CDR3 sequence is 13 residues long. CDR3 bases: TGCAGTGCTAGGTTTCCGCTCTACAATGAGCAGTTCTTC. It codes for CSARFPLYNEQFF.

This clonotype has ten or more counts. The rearrangement links TRBV28 to TRBJ2-7; 8 bases align to TRBD1. The ends lost 4 bases at V and 2 bases at J; junction bases unmatched: 7. CDR1 MDHEN and CDR2 SYDVKM come from the germline V gene. The CDR3 contains 15 residues. Here the CDR3 reads CASSSGQGWAYEQYF. CDR3 DNA sequence: TGTGCCAGCAGTTCCGGACAGGGATGGGCCTACGAGCAGTACTTC.

As for this clonotype: Given a much more abundant clone one base away, this may be a read error. The chain carries TRBV19 and TRBJ2-7; the D is unclear. Germline CDR1 is LNHDA and CDR2 is SQIVND (reference sequence). The CDR3 runs 13 residues. V was pared by 1 base and J by 7 bases, with 11 bases between. The CDR3 reads CASSIATVAEQYF. Written as DNA, the CDR3 is TGTGCCAGTAGTATAGCAACCGTGGCGGAGCAGTACTTC. The full variable domain, its missing parts supplied by reference TRBV19 and TRBJ2-7, is DGGITQSPKYLFRKEGQNVTLSCEQNLNHDAMYWYRQDPGQGLRLIYYSQIVNDFQKGDIAEGYSVSREKKESFPLTVTSAQKNPTAFYLCASSIATVAEQYFGPGTRLTVT.

This clonotype was seen ten or more times. This sequence joins TRBV18 and TRBJ2-5, with 8 bases fitting TRBD1. The CDR3 runs to 14 residues. V lost 2 bases, J lost 5 bases, and 4 bases stayed unmatched. Germline CDR1 and CDR2: KGHSH and LQKENI. The CDR3: CASSPSGQGETQYF. Written as DNA, the CDR3 is TGTGCCAGCTCACCATCAGGACAGGGCGAGACCCAGTACTTC.

At least ten counts were recorded for this clonotype. This chain links TRBV27 with TRBJ2-7, with a possible D match to TRBD2 (6 bases). V was clipped by 4 bases and J by 3 bases, with 22 bases between them. This CDR3 comprises 17 residues. Per the germline V gene, CDR1 is MNHEY and CDR2 is SMNVEV (reference sequence). The CDR3 DNA reads as TGTGCCAGCAGTTCCTCCTCGACTAGTTGGATGCTCTACGAGCAGTACTTC. Protein sequence: CASSSSSTSWMLYEQYF.

As for this clonotype: This may arise from a read error, as a much more abundant clone is one base away. The CDR3 does not end in the conserved phenylalanine or tryptophan, so this is likely a read error. The chain links TRBV28 to TRBJ2-7, with 8 bases aligning to TRBD2. V shed 7 bases, J shed 0 bases, and the junction held 5 bases outside the gene matches. CDR1 is MDHEN and CDR2 is SYDVKM in the germline V gene. This CDR3 is 14 amino acids long. CDR3 in amino acids: CASITSGTSYEQYL. The DNA for the CDR3 is TGTGCCAGCATTACTAGCGGAACCTCCTACGAGCAGTACCTC.

Ten or more counts support this clonotype. The gene calls are TRBV27 and TRBJ2-7, with 11 bases aligning to TRBD2. The J segment lost 6 bases and the V segment lost 6 bases, leaving 10 bases of the junction unmatched. The germline V gene has CDR1 MNHEY and CDR2 SMNVEV (reference sequence). The CDR3 runs to 15 residues. The CDR3 reads CASSPPGTSGREQYF. For the CDR3, the DNA is TGTGCCAGCAGCCCCCCCGGGACTAGCGGCCGCGAGCAGTACTTC.

This clonotype was found many times. This chain connects TRBV2 to TRBJ1-4; unclear D gene. This CDR3 comprises 14 residues. Germline CDR1 is SNHLY and CDR2 is FYNNEI. The germline V and J ends were trimmed by 2 bases and 0 bases, with 4 bases remaining between them. The CDR3 loop is CASSEQATNEKLFF. CDR3 in DNA: TGTGCCAGCAGTGAACAGGCAACTAATGAAAAACTGTTTTTT.

With regard to this clonotype: A much larger clone lies a single base off, so this may be a read error. This CDR3 is missing its conserved last phenylalanine or tryptophan, likely due to a read error. This chain joins TRBV28 and TRBJ1-2, with 8 bases matching TRBD1. The CDR3 runs to 14 residues. CDR1 MDHEN and CDR2 SYDVKM come from the germline V gene. V trimming: 3 bases; J trimming: 8 bases; junction bases outside the gene matches: 8. DNA for the CDR3: TGTGCCAGCAGTTTGGCGACAGGGGATCGGGGCTACACCTCC. Translation gives CASSLATGDRGYTS.

This clonotype was found many times. CDR3: CASSPPTGSSYNEQFF. The CDR3 nucleotides read TGTGCCAGCTCACCACCGACAGGGAGCTCCTACAATGAGCAGTTCTTC. The chain recombines TRBV18 with TRBJ2-1; TRBD1 agrees at 7 bases. CDR3 length equals 16 residues. Trimming cost V 0 bases and J 0 bases; bases outside gene matches: 2. The germline CDR1 and CDR2 sequences are KGHSH and LQKENI. The complete variable domain, with remaining parts taken from reference TRBV18 and TRBJ2-1, reads NAGVMQNPRHLVRRRGQEARLRCSPMKGHSHVYWYRQLPEEGLKFMVYLQKENIIDESGMPKERFSAEFPKEGPSILRIQQVVRGDSAAYFCASSPPTGSSYNEQFFGPGTRLTVL.

This chain links TRBV28 with TRBJ1-6; D possibly corresponds to TRBD1 (5 bases). The CDR3 loop spans 19 amino acids. The V end lost 8 bases, the J end lost 14 bases, and 37 bases lay between the germline ends. Germline V lookup: CDR1 MDHEN, CDR2 SYDVKM. CDR3 sequence (DNA): TGTGCCAGCGGAAATTCAGACAGAACCTCGCCAATTCTAGCTTGGGCCCTCCACTTT. As protein: CASGNSDRTSPILAWALHF.

This clonotype was counted a few times. The chain uses TRBV4-1 and TRBJ2-2; 9 nucleotides align to TRBD2. The CDR3 covers 20 residues. The ends lost 4 bases at V and 0 bases at J; junction bases unmatched: 15. Germline V gene data show CDR1 as MGHRA and CDR2 as YSYEKL. The CDR3 loop reads CASSPSGSGSLGANTGELFF. The CDR3 DNA reads as TGCGCCAGCAGCCCCTCGGGTAGCGGGAGTTTGGGCGCGAACACCGGGGAGCTGTTTTTT.

This clonotype was observed a handful of times. The genes are TRBV30 and TRBJ2-1, with a weak D call TRBD1 (6 bases). V lost 1 base to trimming and J lost 5 bases, with 6 bases between them. The length of the CDR3 is 12 residues. Germline lookup yields CDR1 GTSNPN and CDR2 SVGIG (reference sequence). The CDR3 loop is CAWSAGDNEQFF. In DNA form, the CDR3 reads TGTGCCTGGAGTGCAGGGGACAATGAGCAGTTCTTC.

This clonotype was seen repeatedly, ten times or more. The chain joins TRBV20-1 to TRBJ2-7; TRBD2 aligns across 10 bases. Looked up from germline, CDR1 is DFQATT and CDR2 is SNEGSKA (reference sequence). V trimming: 5 bases; J trimming: 2 bases; junction bases outside the gene matches: 9. The CDR3 covers 15 residues. The CDR3 DNA follows: TGCAGTGCTTATCTCCTAGCGGGAGTTACCTACGAGCAGTACTTC. The encoded protein is CSAYLLAGVTYEQYF.